This T cell receptor (beta chain) is from a study of siplizumab effects on memory and regulatory T cells. Germline CDR1 and CDR2: SNHLY and FYNNEI. The CDR3 extends over 14 amino acids. The trim removed 7 bases at V and 5 bases at J, leaving 4 bases unmatched. About this clone: What it binds is unknown.

Study-level points and caveats: Naive T cells seemed more diverse than memory cells and seemed major alloresponse contributors. Suppressive function of proliferating Tregs from siplizumab cultures was not confirmed.

The data were produced by immunoSEQ multiplex PCR, yet TCRdb's version contains in-frame clones alone and is incomplete. The table has around 45,000 clones, over 75% seen once; the top ten hold 0.35%. V usage is TRBV2 and J usage is TRBJ2-1, with 11 bases matching TRBD2. The TCR was taken from a human donor in good health. Sample: naive CD8+ T cells sorted from blood. CDR3 loop: CASTGTSGDNEQFF. In DNA, the CDR3 is TGTGCCAGCACCGGGACTAGCGGTGACAATGAGCAGTTCTTC. The full variable domain, in which reference TRBV2 and TRBJ2-1 provide the parts outside the CDR3, is EPEVTQTPSHQVTQMGQEVILRCVPISNHLYFYWYRQILGQKVEFLVSFYNNEISEKSEIFDDQFSVERPDGSNFTLKIRSTKLEDSAMYFCASTGTSGDNEQFFGPGTRLTVL.